The 19 T cell receptor beta chains in this list originate from one sample, sequenced in a study of CD8 T cells in ankylosing spondylitis. In TCRdb, the 5' RACE reads were re-called with MiXCR into one record per CDR3 protein. This sample yields 250,000 to 400,000 distinct CDR3 sequences, of which approximately 10% are seen a single time; about 10% belongs to the top ten. The sequencing input was blood, either unsorted or a sorted T cell fraction (not recorded which). These receptors originate from a female donor with ankylosing spondylitis or in good health (not recorded which).

This clonotype has only a few counts. The chain links TRBV12-3 or TRBV12-4 to TRBJ2-7; tentatively, D is TRBD2 (6 bases). The CDR3 spans 14 residues. V was trimmed by 3 bases and J by 2 bases, leaving 11 bases between them. The CDR3 region is CASSLEGGTYEQYF. The DNA of the CDR3 is TGTGCCAGCAGTTTGGAAGGCGGGACCTACGAGCAGTACTTC.

This clonotype was observed many times. DNA of the CDR3: TGTGCCATCAGTGAGTCCTACAATGAGCAGTTCTTC. This translates into CAISESYNEQFF. V is TRBV10-3 and J is TRBJ2-1; no firm D call. V gave up 0 bases and J gave up 3 bases, with 0 bases separating them. The CDR3 covers 12 residues. The germline gives CDR1 ENHRY, CDR2 SYGVKD.

The chain's CDR3 is CASSQESGINTEAFF. The CDR3 DNA reads TGCGCCAGCAGCCAAGAGTCCGGGATCAACACTGAAGCTTTCTTT. The chain has TRBV4-3 and TRBJ1-1; unclear D gene. This CDR3 has 15 residues. Germline CDR1 LGHNA, CDR2 YSLEER. V was shortened by 0 bases and J by 2 bases, with 10 bases between the two germline ends.

The chain employs TRBV5-1 and TRBJ2-5; 11 positions match TRBD2. The J segment lost 5 bases and the V segment lost 5 bases, leaving 17 bases of the junction unmatched. This CDR3 contains 18 residues. Germline CDR1 and CDR2: SGHRS and YFSETQ. CDR3 amino acids: CASSWAPTSGTGGETQYF. For the CDR3, the DNA is TGCGCCAGCAGTTGGGCCCCGACTAGCGGGACGGGAGGGGAGACCCAGTACTTC.

V gene TRBV7-3 combines with J gene TRBJ2-3, with a tentative D call TRBD1 (6 bases). CDR3 length equals 15 residues. The V and J ends lost 1 base and 2 bases respectively, with 10 bases between them. The germline CDR1 and CDR2 sequences are SGHTA and FQGTGA. The CDR3 is CASSLRTASTDTQYF. In DNA, the CDR3 is TGTGCCAGCAGCTTAAGGACAGCGTCCACAGATACGCAGTATTTT.

About this clonotype: A much larger clone lies one base from this, so it may be a read error. The rearrangement links TRBV20-1 to TRBJ1-1; D ambiguous. The ends were cut back, 5 bases at V and 5 bases at J, with 12 bases in the middle. The CDR3 loop spans 12 amino acids. Germline values: CDR1 DFQATT, CDR2 SNEGSKA (reference sequence). The CDR3 sequence: CSALKGATEAFF. The CDR3 DNA is TGCAGTGCTCTGAAGGGTGCGACTGAAGCTTTCTTT.

This chain connects TRBV15 to TRBJ2-2, with D unresolved. The CDR3 is 14 residues long. The V gene lost 0 bases and the J gene lost 4 bases, with 6 bases spanning the gap. CDR1 is LNHNV and CDR2 is YYDKDF in the germline V gene (reference sequence). The CDR3 loop is CATSRDLSTGELFF. In DNA form, the CDR3 reads TGTGCCACCAGCAGAGATCTAAGCACCGGGGAGCTGTTTTTT. Full variable domain (remainder filled in from reference TRBV15 and TRBJ2-2): DAMVIQNPRYQVTQFGKPVTLSCSQTLNHNVMYWYQQKSSQAPKLLFHYYDKDFNNEADTPDNFQSRRPNTSFCFLDIRSPGLGDTAMYLCATSRDLSTGELFFGEGSRLTVL.

This clonotype was seen at least ten times. This rearrangement joins TRBV20-1 to TRBJ2-3, with D possibly called TRBD1 or TRBD2 (5 bases each). Germline assignment: CDR1 DFQATT and CDR2 SNEGSKA (reference sequence). V lost 6 bases and J lost 4, with 17 bases in between. This CDR3 region has 14 residues. DNA of the CDR3: TGCAGTGCCCAGGGACCGCGGCTAGCAGATACGCAGTATTTT. This translates into CSAQGPRLADTQYF.

There are many counts of this clonotype. This chain joins TRBV7-3 and TRBJ2-2; D gene uncertain. Trimming removed 8 bases at V and 5 bases at J, with 12 bases between. CDR1 and CDR2 from the germline V gene are SGHTA and FQGTGA. The CDR3 contains 13 residues. CDR3 sequence (DNA): TGTGCCAGCGGCTGGCAGGCTACCGGGGAGCTGTTTTTT. Encoded protein: CASGWQATGELFF.

A single count supports this clonotype. Given a much more abundant clone one base away, this may be a read error. This is likely a read error, given that the CDR3 carries no conserved phenylalanine or tryptophan at its end. The chain is built from TRBV20-1 and TRBJ2-7, with 8 bases identical to TRBD2. With V trimmed by 6 bases and J by 3 bases, 4 bases remained unmatched. CDR1 is DFQATT and CDR2 is SNEGSKA in the germline V gene (reference sequence). CDR3 length: 12 residues. CDR3 region: CSAAGTSYEQYS. In DNA form, the CDR3 reads TGCAGTGCGGCCGGGACTAGCTACGAGCAGTACTCC.

This clonotype was seen at least ten times. V and J are TRBV18 and TRBJ1-5; a weak D match, TRBD1 (5 bases). This CDR3 comprises 13 residues. CDR1 KGHSH and CDR2 LQKENI come from the germline V gene. V was pared by 2 bases and J by 6 bases, with 8 bases between. The CDR3 here is CASSPTGGQPQHF. The CDR3 nucleotides read TGTGCCAGCTCACCAACTGGGGGTCAGCCCCAGCATTTT.

There are many counts of this clonotype. The chain has TRBV29-1 and TRBJ2-7; the D is unclear. There are 13 residues in the CDR3. V lost 2 bases and J 5 bases, leaving 13 bases between the germline ends. The germline V gene has CDR1 SQVTM and CDR2 ANQGSEA. The CDR3 loop reads CSVEPGLKNEQYF. CDR3 bases: TGCAGCGTTGAACCCGGTTTGAAGAACGAGCAGTACTTC.

The V gene is TRBV9, the J gene TRBJ1-3; possibly TRBD1 for D (5 bases). CDR1 SGDLS and CDR2 YYNGEE come from the germline V gene. The CDR3 is 15 amino acids. The germline V and J ends were trimmed by 0 bases and 0 bases, with 7 bases remaining between them. CDR3 coding DNA: TGTGCCAGCAGCGTAGCAGGGATCTCTGGAAACACCATATATTTT. Translated, it gives CASSVAGISGNTIYF.

This clonotype has ten or more counts. V and J are TRBV20-1 and TRBJ2-2; perhaps TRBD2 as D (6 bases). Germline CDR1 is DFQATT and CDR2 is SNEGSKA (reference sequence). V shed 3 bases and J shed 3 bases, with 8 bases lying between them. The CDR3 length is 13 residues. CDR3 nucleotides: TGCAGTGCTAGCCGGGAGCACACCGGGGAGCTGTTTTTT. It specifies CSASREHTGELFF.

This clonotype was detected many times. This sequence joins TRBV7-9 and TRBJ1-5; possible D gene TRBD1, 6 bases. CDR1 is SEHNR and CDR2 is FQNEAQ in the germline V gene (reference sequence). Deletions cut 4 bases from V and 3 bases from J, with 16 bases between. The CDR3 runs 16 residues. The chain's CDR3 is CASSYTGTGINQPQHF. CDR3 in DNA: TGTGCCAGCAGCTACACAGGGACGGGAATCAATCAGCCCCAGCATTTT. The variable domain in full, with the rest retrieved from reference TRBV7-9 and TRBJ1-5, is DTGVSQNPRHKITKRGQNVTFRCDPISEHNRLYWYRQTLGQGPEFLTYFQNEAQLEKSRLLSDRFSAERPKGSFSTLEIQRTEQGDSAMYLCASSYTGTGINQPQHFGDGTRLSIL.

This clonotype was observed many times. The chain carries TRBV4-3 and TRBJ2-2; D is uncertain. The CDR3 covers 16 residues. The germline gives CDR1 LGHNA, CDR2 YSLEER. Trimming left V 0 bases short and J 0 bases short, with 8 bases between. Here the CDR3 reads CASSQEGRPNTGELFF. CDR3 bases: TGCGCCAGCAGCCAAGAGGGTCGCCCGAACACCGGGGAGCTGTTTTTT.

This clonotype has at least ten counts. The chain couples TRBV20-1 to TRBJ1-6; the match to TRBD1 covers 7 bases. Trimming removed 6 bases from V and 1 base from J; junction bases left unmatched: 3. CDR1 and CDR2 from the germline V gene are DFQATT and SNEGSKA (reference sequence). CDR3 size: 14 residues. The CDR3 is CSAETGSYNSPLHF. CDR3 nucleotides: TGCAGTGCCGAGACAGGGTCCTATAATTCACCCCTCCACTTT.

This clonotype was seen ten or more times. V usage is TRBV5-1 and J usage is TRBJ2-6; a possible D gene is TRBD1 (6 bases). V lost 4 bases and J lost 3, with 17 bases in between. The CDR3 length is 17 residues. Germline V lookup: CDR1 SGHRS, CDR2 YFSETQ. The CDR3: CASSQLRGGLGANVLTF. The CDR3 DNA is TGCGCCAGCAGCCAACTCAGGGGTGGCCTTGGGGCCAACGTCCTGACTTTC.

This clonotype was seen at least ten times. J is TRBJ1-1 and V is TRBV6-5; no clear D gene. The V gene's germline CDR1 is MNHEY and CDR2 SVGAGI. The CDR3 sequence is 16 residues long. Trimming shortened V by 0 bases and J by 1 base, and 12 bases separated the two germline ends. The CDR3 loop reads CASSYSWQAPNTEAFF. The CDR3 DNA sequence: TGTGCCAGCAGTTACTCTTGGCAGGCCCCGAACACTGAAGCTTTCTTT.